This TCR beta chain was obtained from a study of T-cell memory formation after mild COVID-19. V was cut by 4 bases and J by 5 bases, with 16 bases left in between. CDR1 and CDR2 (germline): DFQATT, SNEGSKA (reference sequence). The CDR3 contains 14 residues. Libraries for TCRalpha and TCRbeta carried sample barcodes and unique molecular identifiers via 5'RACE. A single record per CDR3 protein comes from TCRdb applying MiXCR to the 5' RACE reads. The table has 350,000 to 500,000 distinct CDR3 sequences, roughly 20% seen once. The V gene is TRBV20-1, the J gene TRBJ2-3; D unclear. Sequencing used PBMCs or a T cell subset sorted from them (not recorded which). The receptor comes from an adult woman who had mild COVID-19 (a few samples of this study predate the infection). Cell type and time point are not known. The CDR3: CSATSLTGGDTQYF. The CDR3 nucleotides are TGCAGTGCTACCAGCCTGACCGGTGGAGATACGCAGTATTTT.